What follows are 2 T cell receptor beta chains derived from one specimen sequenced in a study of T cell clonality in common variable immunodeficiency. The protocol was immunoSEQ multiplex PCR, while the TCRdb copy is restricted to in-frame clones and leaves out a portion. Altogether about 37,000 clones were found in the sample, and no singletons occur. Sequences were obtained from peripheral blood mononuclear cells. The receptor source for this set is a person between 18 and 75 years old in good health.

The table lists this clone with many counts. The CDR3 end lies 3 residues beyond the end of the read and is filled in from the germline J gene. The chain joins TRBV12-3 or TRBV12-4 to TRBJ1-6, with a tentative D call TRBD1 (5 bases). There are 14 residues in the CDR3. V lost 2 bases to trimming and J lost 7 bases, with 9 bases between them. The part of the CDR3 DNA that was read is TGTGCCAGCAGTTTACAGGGCCCCAATTCACCC. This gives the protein CASSLQGPNSP. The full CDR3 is CASSLQGPNSPLHF.

The CDR3 region is CASSSSPTGGEQFF. CDR3 bases read: TGTGCCAGCAGCTCATCCCCGACAGGAGGTGAG. The chain has TRBV7-3 and TRBJ2-1; D is possibly TRBD1 (6 bases). Read data end 3 residues before the CDR3 end; the end is taken from the germline J gene. Germline CDR1 is SGHTA and CDR2 is FQGTGA. CDR3 length equals 14 residues. The germline V and J ends were trimmed by 4 bases and 9 bases, with 16 bases remaining between them.